The 9 T cell receptor beta chains below were found in one sample sequenced in a study of CD8+CD57+ T cells in acquired aplastic anemia. Sequencing involved patients with CD8+CD57+ cell expansion previously shown by flow cytometry. Investigators profiled TCR beta VDJ and CDR3 from genomic DNA template. TCRdb fed the reads into MiXCR, producing one record per CDR3 protein. The table includes some 150,000 distinct CDR3 sequences, around 75% detected once. The specimen was sorted CD4+, CD8+, or CD8+CD57+ T cells (not recorded which) from PBMCs. The receptors here all came from a human donor with aplastic anemia.

This clonotype was detected a few times. The chain uses TRBV24-1 and TRBJ2-3, with D uncertain. The CDR3 sequence is 14 residues long. V lost 1 base, J lost 0 bases, and 4 bases lay in between. Germline CDR1 is KGHDR and CDR2 is SFDVKD. Here the CDR3 reads CATSDLGSTDTQYF. The DNA for the CDR3 is TGTGCCACCAGTGATTTAGGCAGCACAGATACGCAGTATTTT.

The chain has TRBV20-1 and TRBJ2-7; D gene uncertain. Trimming cost V 3 bases and J 2 bases, with 11 bases left between them. Germline V CDR1 and CDR2: DFQATT, SNEGSKA (reference sequence). The CDR3 spans 13 residues. Here the CDR3 reads CSARVLLTYEQYF. Here the CDR3 DNA reads TGCAGTGCTAGGGTCCTACTTACCTACGAGCAGTACTTC.

Concerning this clonotype: The CDR3 carries no conserved terminal phenylalanine or tryptophan, so it likely arises from a read error. The DNA is omitted, as the CDR3 cannot be located on it reliably, and the CDR3 follows TCRdb's listing. V is TRBV11-3 and J is TRBJ2-7; the table gives TRBD2 as D, unverified against the DNA. Germline assignment: CDR1 SGHNT and CDR2 YENEEA. The CDR3 totals 8 residues, both ends included. CDR3 sequence: CASSSGTS.

The chain combines TRBV20-1 with TRBJ2-5; 8 bases align to TRBD2. CDR3 length: 14 residues. V was pared by 6 bases and J by 1 base, with 7 bases of the junction left unmatched. The germline CDR1 and CDR2 sequences are DFQATT and SNEGSKA (reference sequence). The CDR3 nucleotides read TGCAGTGCATACAGCGGGGGACTCCAAGAGACCCAGTACTTC. As protein: CSAYSGGLQETQYF.

V is TRBV20-1 and J is TRBJ2-5, with 8 positions matching TRBD1. This CDR3 comprises 14 residues. Germline CDR1 DFQATT, CDR2 SNEGSKA (reference sequence). V gave up 3 bases and J gave up 0 bases; unmatched junction bases: 3. CDR3 DNA: TGCAGTGCTAGGACAGGGGAAAACCAAGAGACCCAGTACTTC. This translates into CSARTGENQETQYF.

This clonotype was recorded only once. The chain has TRBV5-1 and TRBJ1-6; no clear D gene. Germline V gene data show CDR1 as SGHRS and CDR2 as YFSETQ. The CDR3 spans 14 residues. Trimming took off 5 bases at V and 8 bases at J, with 14 bases between the two ends. CDR3 in amino acids: CASSIDLKDSPLHF. In DNA, the CDR3 is TGCGCCAGCAGTATCGACTTGAAGGATTCACCCCTCCACTTT. Full variable domain (outside the CDR3, taken from reference TRBV5-1 and TRBJ1-6): KAGVTQTPRYLIKTRGQQVTLSCSPISGHRSVSWYQQTPGQGLQFLFEYFSETQRNKGNFPGRFSGRQFSNSRSEMNVSTLELGDSALYLCASSIDLKDSPLHFGNGTRLTVT.

The chain employs TRBV7-9 and TRBJ2-5; 12 positions agree with TRBD2. The DNA end is more similar to TRBJ2-1, so the J call may be wrong. The length of the CDR3 is 14 residues. Germline V gives CDR1 SEHNR, CDR2 FQNEAQ (reference sequence). The CDR3 DNA follows: TGTGCCAGCAGCTTGGACCTAGCGGGAGGGGAGCAGTTCTTC. Translating it yields CASSLDLAGGEQFF.

The table lists this clonotype with many counts. This chain links TRBV20-1 with TRBJ1-3, with a weak D call TRBD1 (5 bases). Germline V lookup: CDR1 DFQATT, CDR2 SNEGSKA (reference sequence). Between the trimmed V and J ends, which lost 6 bases and 0 bases, there was a span of 15 bases. The CDR3 is 15 residues long. The CDR3 reads CSAPAQTDSGNTIYF. The CDR3 DNA is TGCAGTGCCCCTGCCCAGACAGACTCTGGAAACACCATATATTTT.

This clonotype was counted only a few times. The rearrangement joins TRBV10-3 to TRBJ1-2; the D gene is possibly TRBD1 (5 bases). The CDR3 runs 14 residues. Trimming stripped 2 bases from V and 8 bases from J, with 15 bases between. The germline V gene encodes CDR1 ENHRY and CDR2 SYGVKD. CDR3 loop: CAISEARVEAGYTF. CDR3 coding DNA: TGTGCCATCAGTGAGGCCAGGGTTGAGGCGGGCTACACCTTC.